The present T cell receptor beta chain was sequenced within a study of beta chain features in type 1 diabetes. Study-wide findings and caveats: Insertions were fewer and deletions more numerous at VDJ junctions in type 1 diabetes patients. Among patients, naive, central memory and Treg TCRB repertoires appeared more similar than among healthy donors. No resolution was reached here on whether HLA type influences TCRB rearrangement. Type 1 diabetes patients had TCRB CDR3s that were shorter (moderately but significantly so) in all four CD4+ subsets.

Points on this clone: Its antigen is unidentified.

Each of the sorted populations had a purity greater than 98%. The CDR3 has 14 residues. V lost 7 bases, J lost 7 bases, and 8 bases stayed unmatched. Germline values: CDR1 MNHEY, CDR2 SMNVEV (reference sequence). Expressed TCRB transcripts got sequenced, as all isolated RNA was reverse transcribed. The data were produced by immunoSEQ multiplex PCR, yet TCRdb's version contains in-frame clones alone and is incomplete. The sample has 40,000 to 65,000 clones, 55% to 75% seen once; the top ten hold around 0.29%. Sequenced material: stem cell memory CD4+ T cells from blood. The sequence was obtained from a woman aged 30 to 39 with type 1 diabetes. The chain carries TRBV27 and TRBJ2-2, with 8 bases lining up with TRBD1. CDR3: CASNQGATIGELFF. In nucleotides, the CDR3 is TGTGCCAGCAACCAGGGGGCGACCATCGGGGAGCTGTTTTTT.